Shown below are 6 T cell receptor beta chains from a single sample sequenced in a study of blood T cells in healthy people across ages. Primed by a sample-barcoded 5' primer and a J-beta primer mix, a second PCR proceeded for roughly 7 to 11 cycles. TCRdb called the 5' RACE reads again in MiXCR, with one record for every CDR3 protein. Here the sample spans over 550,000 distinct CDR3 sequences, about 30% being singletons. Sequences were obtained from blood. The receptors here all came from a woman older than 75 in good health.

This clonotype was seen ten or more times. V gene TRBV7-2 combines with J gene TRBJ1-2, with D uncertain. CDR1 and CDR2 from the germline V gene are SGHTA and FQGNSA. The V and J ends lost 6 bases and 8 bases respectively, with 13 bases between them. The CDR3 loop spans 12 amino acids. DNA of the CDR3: TGTGCCAGCAGTCCTCAAATGCGGGGCTACACCTTC. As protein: CASSPQMRGYTF. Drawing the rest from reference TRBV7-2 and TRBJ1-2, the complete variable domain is GAGVSQSPSNKVTEKGKDVELRCDPISGHTALYWYRQSLGQGLEFLIYFQGNSAPDKSGLPSDRFSAERTGGSVSTLTIQRTQQEDSAVYLCASSPQMRGYTFGSGTRLTVV.

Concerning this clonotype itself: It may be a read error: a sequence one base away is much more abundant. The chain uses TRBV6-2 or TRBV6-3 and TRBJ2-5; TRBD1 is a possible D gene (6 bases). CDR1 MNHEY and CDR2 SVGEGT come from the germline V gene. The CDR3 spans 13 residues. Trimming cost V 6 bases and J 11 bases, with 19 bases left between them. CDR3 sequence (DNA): TGTGCCAGCAGCGGACTCAGGGGAAATGAGCAGTACTTC. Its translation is CASSGLRGNEQYF.

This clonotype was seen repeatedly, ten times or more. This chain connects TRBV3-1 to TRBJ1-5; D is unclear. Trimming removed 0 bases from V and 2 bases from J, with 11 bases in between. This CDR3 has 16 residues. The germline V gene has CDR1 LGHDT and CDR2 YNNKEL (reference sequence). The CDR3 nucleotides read TGTGCCAGCAGCCAAGAGCCGCCCACGGGCAATCAGCCCCAGCATTTT. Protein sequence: CASSQEPPTGNQPQHF.

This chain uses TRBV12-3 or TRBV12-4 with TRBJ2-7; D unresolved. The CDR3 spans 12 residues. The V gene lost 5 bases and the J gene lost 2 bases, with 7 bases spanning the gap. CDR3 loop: CASSAIPYEQYF. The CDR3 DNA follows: TGTGCCAGCAGTGCCATCCCCTACGAGCAGTACTTC.

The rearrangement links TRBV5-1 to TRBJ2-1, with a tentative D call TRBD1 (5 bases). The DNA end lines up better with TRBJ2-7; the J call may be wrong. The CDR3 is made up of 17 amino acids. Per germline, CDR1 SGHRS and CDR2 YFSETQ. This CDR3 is CASKFGASLSSYNEQYF. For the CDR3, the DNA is TGCGCCAGCAAGTTTGGGGCGTCGCTGAGCTCCTACAATGAGCAGTACTTC.

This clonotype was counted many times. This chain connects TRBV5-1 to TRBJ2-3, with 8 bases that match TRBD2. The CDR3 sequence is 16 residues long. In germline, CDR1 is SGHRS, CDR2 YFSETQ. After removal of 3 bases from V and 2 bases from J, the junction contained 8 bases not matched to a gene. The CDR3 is CASSWGLGTLTDTQYF. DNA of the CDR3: TGCGCCAGCAGCTGGGGACTAGGAACCCTCACAGATACGCAGTATTTT.